This TCR beta chain was found in a study of cytomegalovirus exposure and HLA in healthy donors. Study outcomes and limitations: A link between a missense DCLRE1C variant and TCR beta V- and J-gene trimming emerged from a later analysis.

With respect to this clone: Its antigen is not identified.

PCR was performed using 60 Vbeta and 13 Jbeta primers. TCRdb keeps only in-frame clones here, not all; method: immunoSEQ multiplex PCR. Of about 82,000 clones listed, around 81% are singletons. The sample taken for sequencing was PBMCs. The source is a male donor in good health and CMV-seropositive.

The chain's CDR3 is CASSGQASSPLHF. Here the CDR3 DNA reads TGTGCCAGCAGTGGGCAGGCGAGTTCACCCCTCCACTTT. This chain connects TRBV6-1 to TRBJ1-6; D remains ambiguous. V lost 4 bases and J 9 bases, leaving 10 bases between the germline ends. This CDR3 spans 13 amino acids. In germline, CDR1 is MNHNS, CDR2 SASEGT.